The sequence of this T cell receptor beta chain was determined in a study of blood T cells in healthy people across ages. V was shortened by 3 bases and J by 1 base, with 12 bases between the two germline ends. Germline V CDR1 and CDR2: LGHNA, YSLEER. The CDR3 sequence is 15 residues long. It was with a sample-barcoded 5' primer and a J-beta primer mix that a second PCR of roughly 7 to 12 cycles was run. TCRdb ran MiXCR on the 5' RACE reads and lists one entry per CDR3 protein. This sample yields 500,000 to 600,000 distinct CDR3 sequences, of which roughly 29% are seen a single time; approximately 18% belongs to the top ten.

This sequence was found in a woman in her 70s in good health. The sample was blood. This rearrangement joins TRBV4-3 to TRBJ1-1, with D maybe TRBD1 (5 bases). Written as DNA, the CDR3 is TGCGCCAGCAGCCAGAGGGACCAGTGGAACACTGAAGCTTTCTTT. It codes for CASSQRDQWNTEAFF.